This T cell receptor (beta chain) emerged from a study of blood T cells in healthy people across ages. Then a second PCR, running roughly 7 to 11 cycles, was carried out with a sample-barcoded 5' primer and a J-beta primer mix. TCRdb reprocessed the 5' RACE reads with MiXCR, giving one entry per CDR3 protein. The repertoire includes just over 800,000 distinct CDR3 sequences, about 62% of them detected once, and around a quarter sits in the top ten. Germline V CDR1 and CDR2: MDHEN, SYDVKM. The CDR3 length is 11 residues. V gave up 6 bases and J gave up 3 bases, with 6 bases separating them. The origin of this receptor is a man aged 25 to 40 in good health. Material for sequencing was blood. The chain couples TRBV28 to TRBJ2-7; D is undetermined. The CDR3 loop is CASSENYEQYF. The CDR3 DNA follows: TGTGCCAGCAGCGAGAACTACGAGCAGTACTTC.